This T cell receptor (beta chain) is drawn from a study of T cell changes during pregnancy in multiple sclerosis. CDR3 length: 14 residues. V gave up 3 bases and J gave up 5 bases; unmatched junction bases: 7. Germline CDR1 is MDHEN and CDR2 is SYDVKM. Some clones are missing from TCRdb's copy, which holds only in-frame ones; the method was immunoSEQ multiplex PCR. The sample has tens of thousands of clones, approximately 91% seen once. The sequence derives from a female donor with multiple sclerosis, enrolled in a pregnancy study. Sequencing used peripheral blood, obtained in the third trimester of pregnancy. V gene TRBV28 combines with J gene TRBJ2-7; TRBD1 matches 7 bases. CDR3 protein: CASSFPTGFNEQYF. CDR3 coding DNA: TGTGCCAGCAGTTTCCCGACAGGGTTCAACGAGCAGTACTTC.